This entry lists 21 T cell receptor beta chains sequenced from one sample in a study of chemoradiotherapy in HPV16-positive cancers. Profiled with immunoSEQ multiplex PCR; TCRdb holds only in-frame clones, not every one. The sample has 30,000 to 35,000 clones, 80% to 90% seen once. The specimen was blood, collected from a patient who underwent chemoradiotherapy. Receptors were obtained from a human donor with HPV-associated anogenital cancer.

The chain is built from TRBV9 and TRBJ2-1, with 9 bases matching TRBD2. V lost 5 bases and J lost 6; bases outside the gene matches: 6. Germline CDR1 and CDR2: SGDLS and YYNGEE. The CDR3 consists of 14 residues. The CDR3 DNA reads TGTGCCAGCAGTAGCGGGGGCCAGCTCAATGAGCAGTTCTTC. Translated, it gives CASSSGGQLNEQFF.

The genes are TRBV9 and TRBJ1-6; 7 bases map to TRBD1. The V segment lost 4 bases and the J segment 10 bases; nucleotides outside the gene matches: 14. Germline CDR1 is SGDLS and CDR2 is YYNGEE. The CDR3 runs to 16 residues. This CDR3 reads CASSPHPRGGESPLHF. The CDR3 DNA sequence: TGTGCCAGCAGCCCCCACCCCAGGGGGGGAGAATCACCCCTCCACTTT.

The CDR3 DNA follows: TGTGCCAGCAGCTTGACTAGCGGGGGATCCTACGAGCAGTACTTC. Its protein is CASSLTSGGSYEQYF. This chain joins TRBV7-9 and TRBJ2-7; 12 bases map to TRBD2. The V gene end was trimmed by 3 bases and the J gene end by 1 base; junction bases not matched to a gene: 1. Germline V gene data show CDR1 as SEHNR and CDR2 as FQNEAQ (reference sequence). The CDR3 spans 15 residues.

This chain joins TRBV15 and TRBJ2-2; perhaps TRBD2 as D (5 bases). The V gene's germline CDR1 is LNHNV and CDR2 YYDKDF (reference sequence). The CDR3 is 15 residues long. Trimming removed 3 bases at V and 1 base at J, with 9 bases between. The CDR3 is CATSRERENTGELFF. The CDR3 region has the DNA TGTGCCACCAGCAGGGAACGGGAGAACACCGGGGAGCTGTTTTTT. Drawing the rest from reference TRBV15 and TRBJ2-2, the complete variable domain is DAMVIQNPRYQVTQFGKPVTLSCSQTLNHNVMYWYQQKSSQAPKLLFHYYDKDFNNEADTPDNFQSRRPNTSFCFLDIRSPGLGDTAMYLCATSRERENTGELFFGEGSRLTVL.

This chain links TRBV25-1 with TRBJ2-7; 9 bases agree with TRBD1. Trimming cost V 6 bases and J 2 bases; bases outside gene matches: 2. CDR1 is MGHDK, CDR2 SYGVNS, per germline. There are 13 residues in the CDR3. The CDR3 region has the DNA TGTGCCAGCAGCCGACAGGGGGCCTACGAGCAGTACTTC. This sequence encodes CASSRQGAYEQYF.

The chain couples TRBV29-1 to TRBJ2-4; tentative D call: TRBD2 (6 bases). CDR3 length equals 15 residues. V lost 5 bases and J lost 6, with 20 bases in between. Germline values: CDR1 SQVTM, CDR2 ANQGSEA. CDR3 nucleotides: TGCAGCGTTCTAGGCGGGACTTCCCGGGGAAACATTCAGTACTTC. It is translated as CSVLGGTSRGNIQYF.

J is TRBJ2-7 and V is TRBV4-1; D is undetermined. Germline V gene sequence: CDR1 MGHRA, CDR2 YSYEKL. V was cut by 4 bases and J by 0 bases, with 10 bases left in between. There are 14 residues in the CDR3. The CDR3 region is CASSLASGSYEQYF. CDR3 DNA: TGCGCCAGCAGCCTAGCCTCCGGCTCCTACGAGCAGTACTTC.

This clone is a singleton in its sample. The CDR3 nucleotides read TGTGCCAGTAGTATTTTATGGAGAGGGGGTGGCTACACCTTC. As protein: CASSILWRGGGYTF. The genes are TRBV19 and TRBJ1-2; D is possibly TRBD1 (6 bases). The V gene's germline CDR1 is LNHDA and CDR2 SQIVND (reference sequence). The CDR3 sequence is 14 residues long. Trimming removed 3 bases at V and 7 bases at J, with 15 bases between.

The CDR3 coding sequence is TGTGCCAGCAAGAATATAGCGGGAGGCCACAATGAGCAGTTCTTC. This sequence encodes CASKNIAGGHNEQFF. The chain employs TRBV14 and TRBJ2-1; TRBD2 aligns across 10 bases. Trimming at V came to 7 bases and at J to 5 bases, leaving 8 bases not matched to a gene. CDR3 length: 15 residues. The germline V gene has CDR1 SGHDN and CDR2 FVKESK.

CDR3 sequence: CASSPYRDGEQFF. The CDR3 nucleotides are TGTGCCAGCTCACCATACAGGGATGGTGAGCAGTTCTTC. The V call is TRBV18, the J call TRBJ2-1; TRBD1 is a possible D gene (6 bases). Germline CDR1 KGHSH, CDR2 LQKENI. CDR3 size: 13 residues. Between the trimmed V and J ends, which lost 2 bases and 9 bases, there was a span of 11 bases.

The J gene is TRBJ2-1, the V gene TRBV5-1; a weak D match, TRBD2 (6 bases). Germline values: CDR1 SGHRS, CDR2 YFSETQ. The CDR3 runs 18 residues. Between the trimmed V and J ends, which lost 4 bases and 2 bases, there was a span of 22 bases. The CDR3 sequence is CASSTLPPGTSTYNEQFF. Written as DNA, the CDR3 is TGCGCCAGCAGCACCCTGCCCCCCGGGACTTCTACCTACAATGAGCAGTTCTTC.

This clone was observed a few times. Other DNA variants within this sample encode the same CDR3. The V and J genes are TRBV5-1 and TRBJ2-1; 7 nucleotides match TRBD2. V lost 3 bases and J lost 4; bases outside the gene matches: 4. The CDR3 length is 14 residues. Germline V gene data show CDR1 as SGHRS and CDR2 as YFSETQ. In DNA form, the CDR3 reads TGCGCCAGCAGCTCCGGACTAGATTACAATGAGCAGTTCTTC. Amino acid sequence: CASSSGLDYNEQFF. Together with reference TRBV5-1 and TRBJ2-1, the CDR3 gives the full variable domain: KAGVTQTPRYLIKTRGQQVTLSCSPISGHRSVSWYQQTPGQGLQFLFEYFSETQRNKGNFPGRFSGRQFSNSRSEMNVSTLELGDSALYLCASSSGLDYNEQFFGPGTRLTVL.

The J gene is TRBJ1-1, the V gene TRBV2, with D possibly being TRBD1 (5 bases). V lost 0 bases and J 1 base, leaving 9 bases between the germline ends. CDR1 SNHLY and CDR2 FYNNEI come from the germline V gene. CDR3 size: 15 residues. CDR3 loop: CASSEAPRANTEAFF. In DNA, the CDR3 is TGTGCCAGCAGTGAAGCGCCCAGGGCGAACACTGAAGCTTTCTTT.

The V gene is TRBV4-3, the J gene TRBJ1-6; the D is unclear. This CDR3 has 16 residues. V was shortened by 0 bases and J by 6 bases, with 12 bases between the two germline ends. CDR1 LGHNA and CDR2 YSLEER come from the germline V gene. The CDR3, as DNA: TGCGCCAGCAGCCAAGAGGGTGTAGGGCTTAATTCACCCCTCCACTTT. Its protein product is CASSQEGVGLNSPLHF.

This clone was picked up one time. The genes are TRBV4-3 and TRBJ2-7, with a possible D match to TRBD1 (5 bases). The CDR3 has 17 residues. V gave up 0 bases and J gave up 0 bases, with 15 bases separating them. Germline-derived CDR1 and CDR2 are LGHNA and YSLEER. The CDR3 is CASSQEPSGLGSYEQYF. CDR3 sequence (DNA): TGCGCCAGCAGCCAAGAACCCTCAGGGTTGGGCTCCTACGAGCAGTACTTC.

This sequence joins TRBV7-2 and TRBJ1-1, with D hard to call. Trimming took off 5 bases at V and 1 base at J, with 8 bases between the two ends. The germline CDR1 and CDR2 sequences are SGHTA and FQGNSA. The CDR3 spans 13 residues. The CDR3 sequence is CASSPMRNTEAFF. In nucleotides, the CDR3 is TGTGCCAGCAGCCCCATGAGGAACACTGAAGCTTTCTTT.

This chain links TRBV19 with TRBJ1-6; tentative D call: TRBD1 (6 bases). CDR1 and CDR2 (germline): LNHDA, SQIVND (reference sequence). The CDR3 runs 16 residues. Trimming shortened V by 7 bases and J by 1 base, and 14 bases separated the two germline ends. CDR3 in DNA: TGTGCCAGTATGGGGGGCGAAGTGTCCTATAATTCACCCCTCCACTTT. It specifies CASMGGEVSYNSPLHF.

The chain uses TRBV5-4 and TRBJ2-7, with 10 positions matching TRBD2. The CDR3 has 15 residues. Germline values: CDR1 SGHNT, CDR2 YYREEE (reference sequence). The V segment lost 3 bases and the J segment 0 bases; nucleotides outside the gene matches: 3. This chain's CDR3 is CASSSPSGSSYEQYF. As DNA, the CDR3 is TGTGCCAGCAGCTCGCCTAGCGGGAGCTCCTACGAGCAGTACTTC.

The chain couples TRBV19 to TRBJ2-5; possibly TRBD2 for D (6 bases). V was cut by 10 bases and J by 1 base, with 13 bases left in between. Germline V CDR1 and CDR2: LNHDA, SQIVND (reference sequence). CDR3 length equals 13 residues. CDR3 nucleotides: TGTGCCATAGGGGCAGCGGGCCAAGAGACCCAGTACTTC. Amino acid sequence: CAIGAAGQETQYF.

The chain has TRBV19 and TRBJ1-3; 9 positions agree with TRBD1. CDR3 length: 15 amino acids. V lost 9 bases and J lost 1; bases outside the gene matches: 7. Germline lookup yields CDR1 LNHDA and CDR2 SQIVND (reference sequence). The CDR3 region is CASFDRGLSGNTIYF. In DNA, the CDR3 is TGTGCCAGCTTCGACAGGGGGTTGTCTGGAAACACCATATATTTT.

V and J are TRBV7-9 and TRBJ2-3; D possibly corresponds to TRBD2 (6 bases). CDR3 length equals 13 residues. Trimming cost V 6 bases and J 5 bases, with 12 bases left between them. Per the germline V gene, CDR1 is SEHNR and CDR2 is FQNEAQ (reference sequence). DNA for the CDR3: TGTGCCAGCAGTCGGGGGTTGGAAGATACGCAGTATTTT. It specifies CASSRGLEDTQYF.